The entry below describes one TCR beta chain. Its antigen is still unknown. CDR1 is MDHEN and CDR2 is SYDVKM in the germline V gene. V was shortened by 7 bases and J by 7 bases, with 14 bases between the two germline ends. This CDR3 is built from 12 residues. It was with 60 Vbeta and 13 Jbeta primers that the PCR ran. Produced via immunoSEQ multiplex PCR; TCRdb's table is partial and in-frame only. Altogether approximately 100,000 clones are present, around 80% being singletons, with the ten largest covering approximately 1.3%. The data are from a study of cytomegalovirus exposure and HLA in healthy donors. Overall study findings and caveats: According to an earlier analysis, most TCR beta V segments yielded productive rearrangements about 90% or about 30% of the time.

The V call is TRBV28, the J call TRBJ2-7; no clear D. Sequenced material: PBMCs. The sequence was collected from a man between 40 and 49 years old in good health and CMV-seronegative. In DNA form, the CDR3 reads TGTGCCAGCAATCCCCCGGGTGTGGAGCAGTACTTC. Translated: CASNPPGVEQYF.